A selection of T cell receptor beta chains follows, all from one sample in a study of blood T cell repertoires in COVID-19. The protocol was immunoSEQ multiplex PCR, while the TCRdb copy is restricted to in-frame clones and leaves out a portion. The table lists around 45,000 clones, about 83% of them singletons. Input material: peripheral blood. These receptors all stem from an elderly man in a cohort sampled during active COVID-19. Both conserved end residues are part of each CDR3. A D gene is named only where the DNA matches it firmly. Rows give clone size only sometimes, using once, few, many, or a class for an expanded clone.

.	.	TRBJ1-2	TRBV28	TGTGCCAGCAGTTCATATCTAGGGGGGGGAAATACTAACTATGGCTACACCTTC	CASSSYLGGGNTNYGYTF
.	TRBD1	TRBJ1-2	TRBV7-9	TGTGCCAGCAGCTTACGGGACAGCTATGGCTACACCTTC	CASSLRDSYGYTF
.	TRBD2	TRBJ2-5	TRBV7-9	TGTGCCAGCATCCGCACCGGGACTAGCGGGGTAGAGACCCAGTACTTC	CASIRTGTSGVETQYF
few	TRBD1	TRBJ1-2	TRBV7-8	TGTGCCAGCAGCTTGGGACAGAACTATGGCTACACCTTC	CASSLGQNYGYTF
.	TRBD2	TRBJ2-5	TRBV9	TGTGCCAGCAGCGTTCGGGGGAGGGTTCAAGAGACCCAGTACTTC	CASSVRGRVQETQYF
.	.	TRBJ2-5	TRBV11-3	TGTGCCAGCAGCTTACCACCGGGAGGGGGCCGGGAGACCCAGTACTTC	CASSLPPGGGRETQYF
.	.	TRBJ1-4	TRBV5-4	TGTGCCAGCAGCGTTACTTCGGGGAGAAAACTGTTTTTT	CASSVTSGRKLFF
.	.	TRBJ1-1	TRBV6-5	TGTGCCAGCAGTTTACAGGGGAACACTGAAGCTTTCTTT	CASSLQGNTEAFF
.	TRBD1	TRBJ2-2	TRBV19	TGTGCCAGTAGTATAACAGGGGGCTCTGGCGGGGAGCTGTTTTTT	CASSITGGSGGELFF
once	TRBD1	TRBJ1-2	TRBV7-9	TGTGCCAGCAGCTTAGGAGGGGGACAGGGTGATGGCTACACCTTC	CASSLGGGQGDGYTF
.	.	TRBJ1-1	TRBV27	TGTGCCAGCAGTTTAAATTTGGGCAAGAACACTGAAGCTTTCTTT	CASSLNLGKNTEAFF
.	TRBD2	TRBJ2-1	TRBV30	TGTGCCTGGGATCCGGGACTATGGAATGAGCAGTTCTTC	CAWDPGLWNEQFF
few	TRBD1	TRBJ1-2	TRBV5-1	TGCGCCAGCAGCCAGGACAGGCCCAGCGGCTACACCTTC	CASSQDRPSGYTF
.	.	TRBJ2-5	TRBV6-1	TGTGCCAGCAGTGAGCCAGGGAGGGGGCAAGAGACCCAGTACTTC	CASSEPGRGQETQYF
few	.	TRBJ1-5	TRBV28	TGTGCCAGCAGTTTTAATGGGCAGGGTCGAAATCAGCCCCAGCATTTT	CASSFNGQGRNQPQHF
.	.	TRBJ2-3	TRBV5-4	TGTGCCAGCAGCTTTGATCGGTGGTCAGATACGCAGTATTTT	CASSFDRWSDTQYF
.	TRBD1	TRBJ1-2	TRBV29-1	TGCAGCGTGGGTGGGACAGGGGGATTAAGGACTAACTATGGCTACACCTTC	CSVGGTGGLRTNYGYTF
.	TRBD1	TRBJ1-3	TRBV7-2	TGTGCCAGCAGACAGGGGGCTGGAAACACCATATATTTT	CASRQGAGNTIYF
.	.	TRBJ2-2	TRBV7-9	TGTGCCAGCAGCTTAGACGGCAGACTCAGATCGAACACCGGGGAGCTGTTTTTT	CASSLDGRLRSNTGELFF
.	TRBD2	TRBJ2-1	TRBV9	TGTGCCAGCAGCGTGAGGCCGGGACTAGCGGGACGTGGGCCGAATGTTGAGCAGTTCTTC	CASSVRPGLAGRGPNVEQFF
.	TRBD1	TRBJ1-4	TRBV3-1/TRBV3-2	TGTGCCAGCAGCAGCGGACAGGCTACTAATGAAAAACTGTTTTTT	CASSSGQATNEKLFF
.	.	TRBJ1-5	TRBV27	TGTGCCAGCAGCCTTAAGAGGAATCAGCCCCAGCATTTT	CASSLKRNQPQHF
.	.	TRBJ2-7	TRBV28	TGTGCCAGCAGTTTACCCCTCGGCCCCGGGGTGTACGAGCAGTACTTC	CASSLPLGPGVYEQYF
once	.	TRBJ1-1	TRBV28	TGTGCCAGCATCTCTGGACAGAACACTGAAGCTTTCTTT	CASISGQNTEAFF
.	.	TRBJ1-1	TRBV5-1	TGCGCCAGCAGCTTGTCGCAGGTGAACACTGAAGCTTTCTTT	CASSLSQVNTEAFF
.	TRBD2	TRBJ2-1	TRBV5-5	TGTGCCAGCAGCTCTAGCGGGAGCTCCTACAATGAGCAGTTCTTC	CASSSSGSSYNEQFF
.	TRBD1	TRBJ1-4	TRBV7-9	TGTGCCAGCAGCCCAGACAGGGGGCACAGTAATGAAAAACTGTTTTTT	CASSPDRGHSNEKLFF
.	TRBD2	TRBJ2-1	TRBV29-1	TGCAGCGTTCCCAGGACTAGCGGGGTCTCCTACAATGAGCAGTTCTTC	CSVPRTSGVSYNEQFF